This T cell receptor beta chain was identified in a study of T-cell reconstitution after alpha-beta-depleted transplantation in children. TCRbeta library preparation incorporated unique molecular identifiers. TCRdb reanalysed the PCR reads using MiXCR and keeps one entry per CDR3 protein. The sample contains about 510,000 distinct CDR3 sequences, about 10% of which appear only once. CDR1 is LNHDA, CDR2 SQIVND, per germline (reference sequence). The V end was cut by 7 bases, the J end by 8 bases, with 17 bases between. The CDR3 extends over 13 amino acids. Study results and limitations: Reports say that about two months after transplant, the alpha-beta T cells came out of several hundred graft clones that had expanded. From surviving recipient T cells and thymic progenitors came the high day-60 TCRbeta diversity observed in some patients.

This clonotype has only a few counts. The antigen remains undetermined. This clonotype was sampled from a female patient younger than 10 who had a stem cell transplant for aplastic anemia, so the T cells may come from the graft donor. The chain combines TRBV19 with TRBJ1-2; TRBD1 is a possible D gene (5 bases). The sequenced sample was PBMCs, mostly from graft donor cells, obtained 180 days after TCRalphabeta/CD19-depleted stem cell transplant. The CDR3 region is CASTPGPKRGYTF. CDR3 DNA: TGTGCCAGTACCCCGGGGCCTAAGAGAGGCTACACCTTC.